The next 27 T cell receptor beta chains were all read from a single sample in a study of blood T cell repertoires in COVID-19. Produced via immunoSEQ multiplex PCR; TCRdb's table is partial and in-frame only. The table has hundreds of thousands of clones, 75% to 90% seen once. The sequencing input was peripheral blood. Receptor source: a middle-aged man with acute or convalescent COVID-19.

This chain joins TRBV5-6 and TRBJ1-1, with unresolved D. The CDR3 totals 14 residues. CDR1 and CDR2 (germline): SGHDT, YYEEEE. Trimming stripped 0 bases from V and 1 base from J, with 7 bases between. As DNA, the CDR3 is TGTGCCAGCAGCTTGGGGAGTGCGAACACTGAAGCTTTCTTT. It encodes CASSLGSANTEAFF.

A single count supports this clone. The chain recombines TRBV2 with TRBJ2-1, with TRBD2 matching over 8 bases. The CDR3 loop spans 14 amino acids. Germline V gene lookup returns CDR1 SNHLY and CDR2 FYNNEI. V was clipped by 5 bases and J by 2 bases; unmatched bases: 2. The CDR3 coding sequence is TGTGCCAGCAGTAGCGGGGGCCCCTACAATGAGCAGTTCTTC. It is translated as CASSSGGPYNEQFF.

The V and J genes are TRBV30 and TRBJ2-1; weak D call: TRBD1 (5 bases). CDR1 is GTSNPN and CDR2 is SVGIG in the germline V gene (reference sequence). Trimming cost V 0 bases and J 10 bases, with 10 bases left between them. The length of the CDR3 is 12 residues. The CDR3 DNA is TGTGCCTGGAGTGTAAACAGGCGGGAGCAGTTCTTC. Translation gives CAWSVNRREQFF.

The chain is built from TRBV7-2 and TRBJ1-2; TRBD1 is a possible D gene (5 bases). Trimming pared 6 bases from V and 0 bases from J, leaving 11 bases between. CDR3 length equals 14 residues. Germline V lookup: CDR1 SGHTA, CDR2 FQGNSA. CDR3 coding DNA: TGTGCCAGCAGGAAGACAGCCCCTAACTATGGCTACACCTTC. This sequence encodes CASRKTAPNYGYTF. The whole variable domain, filled in from reference TRBV7-2 and TRBJ1-2, reads GAGVSQSPSNKVTEKGKDVELRCDPISGHTALYWYRQSLGQGLEFLIYFQGNSAPDKSGLPSDRFSAERTGGSVSTLTIQRTQQEDSAVYLCASRKTAPNYGYTFGSGTRLTVV.

The chain is built from TRBV11-2 and TRBJ2-1; 10 nucleotides agree with TRBD2. The germline V gene has CDR1 SGHAT and CDR2 FQNNGV. This CDR3 spans 15 amino acids. J gave up 13 bases and V 4 bases, and 13 bases lay outside the gene matches. The CDR3 nucleotides are TGTGCCAGCAGCTCCGGGGTCCAGCGGGAGGGCCGTCAGTTCTTC. Translating gives CASSSGVQREGRQFF.

The V gene is TRBV18, the J gene TRBJ2-6; unclear D gene. The CDR3 is 15 amino acids. The ends were cut back, 3 bases at V and 0 bases at J, with 6 bases in the middle. The V gene's germline CDR1 is KGHSH and CDR2 LQKENI. Written as DNA, the CDR3 is TGTGCCAGCTCACCCCAAATCTCTGGGGCCAACGTCCTGACTTTC. Its protein product is CASSPQISGANVLTF.

This chain joins TRBV19 and TRBJ2-3; TRBD2 agrees at 8 bases. The CDR3 loop spans 15 amino acids. J was trimmed by 4 bases and V by 3 bases; bases with no gene match: 6. Per the germline V gene, CDR1 is LNHDA and CDR2 is SQIVND (reference sequence). The CDR3 DNA reads TGTGCCAGTAGTATCGGTAGCGGGGTTGCAGATACGCAGTATTTT. It translates to CASSIGSGVADTQYF.

This chain connects TRBV10-3 to TRBJ2-7; 10 nucleotides match TRBD2. V was clipped by 3 bases and J by 4 bases; unmatched bases: 15. The CDR3 sequence is 18 residues long. Germline-derived CDR1 and CDR2 are ENHRY and SYGVKD. The chain's CDR3 is CAISDLTGARTSGYEQYF. CDR3 nucleotides: TGTGCCATCAGTGATCTTACAGGCGCCCGGACTAGCGGTTACGAGCAGTACTTC.

The CDR3 DNA is TGTGCCAGCAAAGAGGGCAATCAGCCCCAGCATTTT. It codes for CASKEGNQPQHF. This chain joins TRBV12-3 or TRBV12-4 and TRBJ1-5; D call uncertain. V dropped 7 bases and J dropped 2 bases, with 6 bases sitting between them. The CDR3 totals 12 residues.

The V call is TRBV5-8, the J call TRBJ1-1; tentatively, D is TRBD1 (5 bases). Trimming shortened V by 3 bases and J by 1 base, and 19 bases separated the two germline ends. Germline CDR1 and CDR2: SGHTS and YDEGEE. This CDR3 comprises 17 residues. Here the CDR3 DNA reads TGTGCCAGCAGCTGGATCGGGACTGGCAAACCGAACACTGAAGCTTTCTTT. This gives the protein CASSWIGTGKPNTEAFF.

V and J are TRBV7-2 and TRBJ2-7; a weak D match, TRBD2 (5 bases). Germline assignment: CDR1 SGHTA and CDR2 FQGNSA. Deletions cut 5 bases from V and 2 bases from J, with 16 bases between. The CDR3 runs 15 residues. The DNA of the CDR3 is TGTGCCAGCAGCCTTATCCTCGGGGTAGCCTACGAGCAGTACTTC. This encodes CASSLILGVAYEQYF.

V is TRBV20-1 and J is TRBJ2-5; D is ambiguous. V was pared by 3 bases and J by 1 base, with 15 bases between. The germline gives CDR1 DFQATT, CDR2 SNEGSKA (reference sequence). This CDR3 region has 15 residues. The DNA for the CDR3 is TGCAGTGCTAGTGCACTCCTTCGTGTCCAAGAGACCCAGTACTTC. This translates into CSASALLRVQETQYF.

This clone was found once. The chain is built from TRBV5-1 and TRBJ2-6, with 9 bases identical to TRBD1. V lost 5 bases and J lost 0; bases outside the gene matches: 6. Germline values: CDR1 SGHRS, CDR2 YFSETQ. This CDR3 is 17 amino acids long. CDR3 DNA sequence: TGCGCCAGCAGGACCGGGACAGGGTCCTCTGGGGCCAACGTCCTGACTTTC. Translated, it gives CASRTGTGSSGANVLTF.

V usage is TRBV27 and J usage is TRBJ2-7, with a weak D call TRBD2 (5 bases). Trimming removed 6 bases from V and 0 bases from J, with 12 bases in between. Germline CDR1 MNHEY, CDR2 SMNVEV (reference sequence). The CDR3 totals 14 residues. The CDR3 region has the DNA TGTGCCAGCAGCTACCAAGGGAGCTCCTACGAGCAGTACTTC. It codes for CASSYQGSSYEQYF.

This clone is a singleton in its sample. J is TRBJ2-7 and V is TRBV5-1, with TRBD2 matching 8 bases. CDR1 SGHRS and CDR2 YFSETQ come from the germline V gene. J gave up 0 bases and V 4 bases, and 6 bases lay outside the gene matches. The CDR3 totals 15 residues. CDR3 nucleotides: TGCGCCAGCAGCACACTAGCGGATACCTCCTACGAGCAGTACTTC. Translating gives CASSTLADTSYEQYF. The whole variable domain, remainder taken from reference TRBV5-1 and TRBJ2-7, is KAGVTQTPRYLIKTRGQQVTLSCSPISGHRSVSWYQQTPGQGLQFLFEYFSETQRNKGNFPGRFSGRQFSNSRSEMNVSTLELGDSALYLCASSTLADTSYEQYFGPGTRLTVT.

For this clone: The same CDR3 also results from other DNA sequences found in this sample. J is TRBJ2-7 and V is TRBV5-1, with TRBD2 as a possible D gene (6 bases). CDR3 length: 14 residues. V was pared by 5 bases and J by 4 bases, with 16 bases between. Germline V gene data show CDR1 as SGHRS and CDR2 as YFSETQ. The CDR3 DNA is TGCGCCAGCAGGGTGGGAGGAAACTCGTACGAGCAGTACTTC. As protein: CASRVGGNSYEQYF.

This chain connects TRBV7-6 to TRBJ2-1; D remains unclear. Germline CDR1 and CDR2: SGHVS and FNYEAQ. With 5 bases removed from V and 0 bases from J, the gap between germline ends came to 11 bases. The CDR3 is 15 residues long. CDR3 bases: TGTGCCAGCAGCGGTTCTAGTACCTCCTACAATGAGCAGTTCTTC. Residues: CASSGSSTSYNEQFF.

The CDR3 sequence: CASSSGTSETRFYNEQFF. The CDR3 nucleotides are TGTGCCAGCAGCTCCGGGACTAGCGAGACCAGATTCTACAATGAGCAGTTCTTC. The chain joins TRBV7-9 to TRBJ2-1, with TRBD2 matching over 10 bases. Trimming removed 4 bases from V and 3 bases from J; junction bases left unmatched: 12. The CDR3 spans 18 residues. Germline CDR1 is SEHNR and CDR2 is FQNEAQ (reference sequence).

The chain has TRBV18 and TRBJ1-1; D is uncertain. The V gene's germline CDR1 is KGHSH and CDR2 LQKENI. The CDR3 totals 13 residues. V lost 2 bases and J 4 bases, leaving 8 bases between the germline ends. The CDR3 region is CASSPAGGTEAFF. CDR3 nucleotide sequence: TGTGCCAGCTCACCAGCGGGCGGCACTGAAGCTTTCTTT.

V usage is TRBV28 and J usage is TRBJ1-6, with a tentative D call TRBD1 (6 bases). The V end was cut by 6 bases, the J end by 0 bases, with 12 bases between. The CDR3 runs 16 residues. CDR1 is MDHEN, CDR2 SYDVKM, per germline. The CDR3 sequence is CASSRDTSSYNSPLHF. In DNA form, the CDR3 reads TGTGCCAGCAGCCGGGACACCAGCTCCTATAATTCACCCCTCCACTTT.

The gene calls are TRBV20-1 and TRBJ1-3; D not resolved. Germline CDR1 is DFQATT and CDR2 is SNEGSKA (reference sequence). Trimming removed 5 bases at V and 4 bases at J, with 6 bases between. The CDR3 has 11 residues. The CDR3 DNA reads TGCAGTGCTGGCCGAGGAAACACCATATATTTT. Its protein product is CSAGRGNTIYF.

This chain joins TRBV18 and TRBJ2-7; 8 bases are shared with TRBD1. V trimming: 3 bases; J trimming: 2 bases; junction bases outside the gene matches: 12. The CDR3 extends over 17 amino acids. Germline CDR1 is KGHSH and CDR2 is LQKENI. The CDR3, as DNA: TGTGCCAGCTCACCCACATCCGGGACAGGCGGCACCTACGAGCAGTACTTC. Its protein is CASSPTSGTGGTYEQYF.

The chain employs TRBV7-9 and TRBJ2-1; D is possibly TRBD1 (6 bases). This CDR3 spans 11 amino acids. The V end lost 7 bases, the J end lost 8 bases, and 9 bases lay between the germline ends. Germline V gives CDR1 SEHNR, CDR2 FQNEAQ (reference sequence). CDR3 nucleotides: TGTGCCAGCAACCAGGGGTATGAGCAGTTCTTC. Translated, it gives CASNQGYEQFF.

The V call is TRBV19, the J call TRBJ1-2, with D unresolved. Germline CDR1 and CDR2: LNHDA and SQIVND (reference sequence). This CDR3 region has 11 residues. Trimming shortened V by 8 bases and J by 8 bases, and 12 bases separated the two germline ends. The CDR3 here is CASRLRRGYTF. The CDR3 coding sequence is TGTGCCAGTCGATTAAGGAGGGGCTACACCTTC.

The chain joins TRBV6-5 to TRBJ2-5, with TRBD1 as a possible D gene (5 bases). Deletions cut 2 bases from V and 2 bases from J, with 9 bases between. The CDR3 sequence is 14 residues long. Looked up from germline, CDR1 is MNHEY and CDR2 is SVGAGI. This CDR3 reads CASSYVDIQETQYF. The CDR3 DNA sequence: TGTGCCAGCAGTTACGTGGACATACAAGAGACCCAGTACTTC.

Of note for this clone: This same CDR3 is encoded by further DNA sequences in the sample. The chain combines TRBV5-1 with TRBJ2-7; D might be TRBD2 (5 bases). The CDR3 runs 13 residues. Trimming stripped 0 bases from V and 1 base from J, with 5 bases between. Germline values: CDR1 SGHRS, CDR2 YFSETQ. CDR3 sequence (DNA): TGCGCCAGCAGCTTGGCGGGATCCTACGAGCAGTACTTC. Its protein is CASSLAGSYEQYF.

This rearrangement joins TRBV27 to TRBJ1-2; D remains ambiguous. Germline values: CDR1 MNHEY, CDR2 SMNVEV (reference sequence). V lost 5 bases, J lost 2 bases, and 12 bases lay in between. The CDR3 sequence is 14 residues long. Written as DNA, the CDR3 is TGTGCCAGCAGTCCCGCCGGCAGGAACTATGGCTACACCTTC. Translation: CASSPAGRNYGYTF.